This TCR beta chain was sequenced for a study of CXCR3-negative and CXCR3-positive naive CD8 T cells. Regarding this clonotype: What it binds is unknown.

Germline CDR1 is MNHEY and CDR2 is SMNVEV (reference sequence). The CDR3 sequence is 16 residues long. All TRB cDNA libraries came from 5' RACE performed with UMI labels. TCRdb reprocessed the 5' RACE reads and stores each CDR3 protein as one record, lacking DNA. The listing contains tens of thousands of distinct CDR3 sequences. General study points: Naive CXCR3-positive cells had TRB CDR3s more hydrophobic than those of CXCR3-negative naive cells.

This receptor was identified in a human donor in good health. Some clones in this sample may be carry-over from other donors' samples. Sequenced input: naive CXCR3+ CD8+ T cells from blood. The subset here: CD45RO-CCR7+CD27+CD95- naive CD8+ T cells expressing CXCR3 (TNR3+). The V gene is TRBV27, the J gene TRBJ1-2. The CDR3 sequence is CASSPLSAGEVYGYTF.